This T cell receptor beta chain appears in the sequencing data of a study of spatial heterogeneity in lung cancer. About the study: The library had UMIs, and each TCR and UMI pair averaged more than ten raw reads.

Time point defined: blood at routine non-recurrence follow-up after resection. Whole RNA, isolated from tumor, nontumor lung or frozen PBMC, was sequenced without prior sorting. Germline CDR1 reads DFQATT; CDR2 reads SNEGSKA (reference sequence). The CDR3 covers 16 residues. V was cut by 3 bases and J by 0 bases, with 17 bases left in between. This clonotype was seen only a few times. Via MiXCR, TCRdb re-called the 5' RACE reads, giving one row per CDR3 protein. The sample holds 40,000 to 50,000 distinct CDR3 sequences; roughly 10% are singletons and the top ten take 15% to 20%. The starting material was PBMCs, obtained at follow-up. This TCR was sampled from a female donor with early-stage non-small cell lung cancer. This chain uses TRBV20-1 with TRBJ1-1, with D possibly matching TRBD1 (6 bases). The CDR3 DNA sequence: TGCAGTGCTAGCCCGCCGGACAGCCTCATGAACACTGAAGCTTTCTTT. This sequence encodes CSASPPDSLMNTEAFF.